What follows are 7 T cell receptor beta chains derived from one specimen sequenced in a study of beta chain features in type 1 diabetes. For these receptors, no antigen is known. The study, taken as a whole, reports: When Type 1 diabetes patients were examined, their TCRB CDR3s proved moderately but significantly shorter in all four CD4+ subsets.

Expressed TCRB transcripts were sequenced because the isolated RNA had all been reverse transcribed beforehand. Only in-frame clones appear in the TCRdb table, and some are missing; sequencing was by immunoSEQ multiplex PCR. The data contain around 650,000 clones, over 10% of them singletons. The source material was naive CD4+ T cells from blood. All receptors derive from a man aged 30 to 45 with type 1 diabetes.

This clone showed up just a few times. V and J are TRBV7-2 and TRBJ1-2; 7 bases are shared with TRBD1. The CDR3 has 15 amino acids. The V segment lost 1 base and the J segment 4 bases; nucleotides outside the gene matches: 6. Germline CDR1 SGHTA, CDR2 FQGNSA. The CDR3 nucleotides read TGTGCCAGCAGCTTAGATCGGGACAGCTTCTATGGCTACACCTTC. Its protein is CASSLDRDSFYGYTF.

This clone was counted only a few times. The CDR3 here is CASSQGWGLAVSNEQFF. The CDR3 DNA reads as TGCGCCAGCAGCCAAGGGTGGGGACTAGCGGTGTCCAATGAGCAGTTCTTC. This chain connects TRBV4-3 to TRBJ2-1, with 11 bases fitting TRBD2. Germline V gene sequence: CDR1 LGHNA, CDR2 YSLEER. The CDR3 is 17 amino acids. With V trimmed by 1 base and J by 6 bases, 8 bases remained unmatched.

This clone was seen more than once but under ten times. J is TRBJ2-1 and V is TRBV18; D remains ambiguous. This CDR3 region has 15 residues. Germline CDR1 reads KGHSH; CDR2 reads LQKENI. V lost 1 base to trimming and J lost 3 bases, with 10 bases between them. Here the CDR3 reads CASSPLGSVYNEQFF. In nucleotides, the CDR3 is TGTGCCAGCTCACCACTAGGGTCGGTCTACAATGAGCAGTTCTTC.

The V and J genes are TRBV28 and TRBJ2-5, with D possibly matching TRBD1 (6 bases). The CDR3 is made up of 15 amino acids. The V gene's germline CDR1 is MDHEN and CDR2 SYDVKM. Trimming stripped 2 bases from V and 2 bases from J, with 12 bases between. The CDR3 coding sequence is TGTGCCAGCAGTTTACTCATCGGACAGCAAGAGACCCAGTACTTC. This encodes CASSLLIGQQETQYF.

This clone was picked up a small number of times. This chain joins TRBV29-1 and TRBJ1-1; no clear D. Germline V gene lookup returns CDR1 SQVTM and CDR2 ANQGSEA. V was trimmed by 8 bases and J by 10 bases, leaving 17 bases between them. The CDR3 runs 11 residues. CDR3 amino acids: CSTRTGHAAFF. DNA of the CDR3: TGCAGCACCCGGACCGGGCATGCAGCTTTCTTT.

This clone was observed a few times. The CDR3 coding sequence is TGTGCCAGCAGCTTAGTAGTCTCTGGAAACACCATATATTTT. It translates to CASSLVVSGNTIYF. This chain connects TRBV7-2 to TRBJ1-3, with D hard to call. Per the germline V gene, CDR1 is SGHTA and CDR2 is FQGNSA. V was pared by 1 base and J by 0 bases, with 4 bases between. This CDR3 is built from 14 residues.

The chain carries TRBV11-2 and TRBJ2-1; D may be TRBD1 (5 bases). This CDR3 has 13 residues. Trimming shortened V by 3 bases and J by 11 bases, and 14 bases separated the two germline ends. CDR1 and CDR2 (germline): SGHAT, FQNNGV. The CDR3 DNA sequence: TGTGCCAGCAGCTTCCCAGGGAAGGGAAAGCAGTTCTTC. This sequence encodes CASSFPGKGKQFF. The full variable domain, completed using reference TRBV11-2 and TRBJ2-1, is EAGVAQSPRYKIIEKRQSVAFWCNPISGHATLYWYQQILGQGPKLLIQFQNNGVVDDSQLPKDRFSAERLKGVDSTLKIQPAKLEDSAVYLCASSFPGKGKQFFGPGTRLTVL.